This entry concerns a single T cell receptor beta chain. What it binds is not known. The sample originates from a study of identical twins. The CDR3 runs 13 residues. CDR1 MGHRA and CDR2 YSYEKL come from the germline V gene. Trimming took 1 base from V and 3 from J, leaving 7 bases between them. One entry per CDR3 protein results from TCRdb running MiXCR on the 5' RACE reads. The data contain roughly 630,000 distinct CDR3 sequences, around 7.4% of them singletons. General observations from the study: Zero-insertion results could be subject to partial confounding by invariant MAIT and iNKT cells.

In addition, the sample was reused for a study of yellow fever vaccine responses in identical twins. That work states: The authors reported partly convergent, partly personalized vaccine responses in identical twins.

This TCR was recovered from a young woman in good health. Sequencing was performed on PBMCs. The J gene is TRBJ2-7, the V gene TRBV4-1; TRBD2 might be the D (6 bases). CDR3 coding DNA: TGCGCCAGCAGCCAAGCGGGAGACTACGAGCAGTACTTC. Translation gives CASSQAGDYEQYF.